The clone carrying this T cell receptor (beta chain) occurred a few times. One entry per CDR3 protein results from TCRdb running MiXCR on the 5' RACE reads. This sample carries 25,000 to 40,000 distinct CDR3 sequences, approximately 24% of them seen once, and the ten largest clones take about 4.3%. The TCR comes from a female donor with breast cancer. Sequencing used memory CD4+ T cells sorted from blood. Indicated subset: memory CD4+ T cells, CD4+CD45RO+CD25-.

The CDR3 nucleotides read TGCGCCAGCAGCTTACGACTAGCGGGTTCCGAGACCCAGTACTTC. It encodes CASSLRLAGSETQYF. The chain recombines TRBV5-1 with TRBJ2-5, with TRBD2 matching 10 bases. From germline, CDR1 is SGHRS and CDR2 YFSETQ. There are 15 residues in the CDR3. V gave up 2 bases and J gave up 5 bases; unmatched junction bases: 6. Full variable domain (outside the CDR3, taken from reference TRBV5-1 and TRBJ2-5): KAGVTQTPRYLIKTRGQQVTLSCSPISGHRSVSWYQQTPGQGLQFLFEYFSETQRNKGNFPGRFSGRQFSNSRSEMNVSTLELGDSALYLCASSLRLAGSETQYFGPGTRLLVL.